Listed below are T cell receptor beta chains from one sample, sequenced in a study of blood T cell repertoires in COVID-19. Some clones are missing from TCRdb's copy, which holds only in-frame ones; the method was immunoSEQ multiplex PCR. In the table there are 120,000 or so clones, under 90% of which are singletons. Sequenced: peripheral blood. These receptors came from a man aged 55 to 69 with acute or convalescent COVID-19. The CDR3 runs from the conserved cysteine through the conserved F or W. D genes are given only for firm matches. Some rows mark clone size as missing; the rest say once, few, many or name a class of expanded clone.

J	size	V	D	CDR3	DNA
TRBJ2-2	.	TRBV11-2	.	CASRSGLNTGELFF	TGTGCCAGCAGGAGCGGCCTTAACACCGGGGAGCTGTTTTTT
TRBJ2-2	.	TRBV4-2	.	CASSQGGQLVGELFF	TGTGCCAGCAGCCAAGGAGGACAACTGGTCGGGGAGCTGTTTTTT
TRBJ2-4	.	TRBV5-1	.	CASSPPGTIENIQYF	TGCGCCAGCAGCCCACCGGGGACAATTGAGAACATTCAGTACTTC
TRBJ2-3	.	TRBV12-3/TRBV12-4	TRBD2	CASRLAADTQYF	TGTGCCAGCAGACTAGCGGCAGATACGCAGTATTTT
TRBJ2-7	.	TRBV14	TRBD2	CASSQRLAGALEQYF	TGTGCCAGCAGCCAACGACTAGCGGGAGCTCTCGAGCAGTACTTC
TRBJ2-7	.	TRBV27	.	CASSYNPRRGEQYF	TGTGCCAGCAGTTACAACCCTAGGAGGGGCGAGCAGTACTTC
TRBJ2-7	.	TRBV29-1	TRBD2	CSVGAVGGREQYF	TGCAGCGTTGGTGCAGTGGGGGGGAGGGAGCAGTACTTC
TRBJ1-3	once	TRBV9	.	CASSVSVELSGNTIYF	TGTGCCAGCAGCGTAAGTGTGGAGCTCTCTGGAAACACCATATATTTT
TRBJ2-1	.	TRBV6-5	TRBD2	CASTPPGTKDEQFF	TGTGCCAGCACCCCCCCCGGGACTAAGGATGAGCAGTTCTTC
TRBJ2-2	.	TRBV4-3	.	CASSQGPAANTGELFF	TGCGCCAGCAGCCAAGGGCCAGCGGCGAACACCGGGGAGCTGTTTTTT
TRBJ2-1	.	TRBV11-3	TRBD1	CASSLGTGEVDEQFF	TGTGCCAGCAGCTTAGGGACAGGGGAGGTGGATGAGCAGTTCTTC
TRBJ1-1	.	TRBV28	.	CASSNPQGLGTEAFF	TGTGCCAGCAGTAACCCACAGGGCTTGGGGACTGAAGCTTTCTTT
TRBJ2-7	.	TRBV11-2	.	CASSLATSYEQYF	TGTGCCAGCAGCTTAGCAACTAGCTACGAGCAGTACTTC
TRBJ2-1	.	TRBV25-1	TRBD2	CASSRAGGFREQFF	TGTGCCAGCAGTAGAGCGGGAGGTTTCCGTGAGCAGTTCTTC
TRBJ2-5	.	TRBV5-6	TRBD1	CASSRTGQETQYF	TGTGCCAGCAGCCGGACAGGACAAGAGACCCAGTACTTC
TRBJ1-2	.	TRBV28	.	CASSLGGAGYTF	TGTGCCAGCAGCCTCGGCGGGGCTGGCTACACCTTC
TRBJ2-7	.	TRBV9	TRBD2	CASSPRVAGYEQYF	TGTGCCAGCAGCCCCCGGGTAGCGGGCTACGAGCAGTACTTC
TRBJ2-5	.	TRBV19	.	CASSTVRGNQETQYF	TGTGCCAGTAGTACCGTGAGAGGGAACCAAGAGACCCAGTACTTC
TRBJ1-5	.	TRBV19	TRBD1	CASRGQFNQPQHF	TGTGCCAGCCGGGGACAGTTCAATCAGCCCCAGCATTTT
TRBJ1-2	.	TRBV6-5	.	CASSSDPGFVSYTF	TGTGCCAGCAGTTCGGACCCAGGGTTTGTTAGCTACACCTTC
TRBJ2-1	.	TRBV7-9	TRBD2	CAGSSGGSYNEQFF	TGTGCCGGATCTAGCGGGGGTTCCTACAATGAGCAGTTCTTC
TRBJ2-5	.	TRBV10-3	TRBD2	CAAVPASGIQETQYF	TGTGCCGCCGTTCCGGCTAGCGGGATACAAGAGACCCAGTACTTC